Here is one T cell receptor (beta chain) with its context. It has no known antigen specificity. The input lacks base qualities; no much larger clone sits a single base away. Each clonotype received, on average, 10x coverage in deep resolution sequencing performed on a MiSeq, where the target depth lay between 1 in 1 million and 1 in 200,000 T cells. The immunoSEQ hsTCRB Kit was used to generate TCR beta libraries. On the authors' methods: Data were analyzed with ImmunoSEQ Data Assistant and ImmunoSEQ Analyzer, with V, D and J genes assigned per IMGT definitions. Clonality, which ranges from 0 to 1, was calculated as one minus the normalized Shannon entropy of productive rearrangement frequencies. Only overrepresented clonotypes making up at least 0.05% of the repertoire of each patient were included in the public clonotype analysis. Some 13 age-matched healthy donor repertoires from immuneACCESS served as clonality controls. As stored in TCRdb, this immuneACCESS dataset retains in-frame rearrangements with V and J assigned. A fraction of the clones does not appear; measured against another copy, unresolved V genes explain less than half of the discrepancy, and the remainder lacks a known reason. That table furnishes V, J and clone size, whereas the DNA furnished D and trimming. Recorded for this sample are under 150,000 clones; 80% to 85% of them occurred a single time. About 3.3% of the sample is in the top ten clones.

The time point label, read with the paper, signifies: 20 to 25 months on ibrutinib. For TCR beta library preparation, roughly 2 micrograms of genomic DNA were extracted from the cryopreserved PBMCs. Longitudinal blood samples from CLL patients on ibrutinib monotherapy underwent high-throughput TCR beta sequencing. The patients took part in an open-label, single-center phase 2 trial of ibrutinib monotherapy. The entry originates in a study of cytotoxic CD8 clonotypes in ibrutinib-treated CLL listed by TCRdb under 2021. Describing the broader study: The cohort had 11 to 12 relapsed/refractory and around 15 treatment-naive patients; some 17 were IGHV unmutated. Responses were partial in approximately 24 patients and complete in 2; after median about 63 months follow-up, some 15 stayed in remission and some twelve progressed. Samples at response were collected after a median of around twelve months of treatment, with a range of roughly 6 to 40 months. An average of around 260,000 productive templates and tens of thousands of productive rearrangements was obtained per sample. Longitudinal samples were available for about 30% of the roughly 86 trial participants. Cryopreserved peripheral blood mononuclear cells were obtained before treatment, at response, and at either sustained remission or disease progression. Every sample from remission and from progressive disease was obtained while the patients were still on ibrutinib.

Broad study findings and their caveats: Sampling times were not matched between sustained-remission and progressing patients, and lymph node repertoires were not studied. An increase in clonality was observed at ibrutinib response, with clonality remaining stable during sustained remission and falling back toward baseline at progression. At baseline, clonality was higher than in age-matched healthy donors and showed a strong correlation with circulating CD8+ T-cell counts. Public clonotypes were found to be uncommon and were observed to contract or remain stable during treatment; the increase in clonality was shown to reflect expansion of private clonotypes at ibrutinib response.

CDR1 and CDR2, looked up from the germline V gene (reference sequence), are LNHNV and YYDKDF. CDR3 length: 14 amino acids, cysteine to phenylalanine. The sequence is cut down to CDR3 DNA, 42 bases in frame from base 1. The germline ends are 9 bases apart after V is trimmed by 1 base and J by 3 bases. This TCR came from a human donor with chronic lymphocytic leukemia. This sample comprised PBMCs, obtained after 24 months of ibrutinib treatment. The rearranged segments are TRBV15 and TRBJ2-5, with a tentative D gene TRBD2 over 6 matching bases. The DNA sequence is given as TGTGCCACCAGCAGAGTAGGGACTGAAGAGACCCAGTACTTC. The resulting protein is CATSRVGTEETQYF. Where the CDR3 stops, the reference TRBV15 and TRBJ2-5 genes take over; the full variable domain is DAMVIQNPRYQVTQFGKPVTLSCSQTLNHNVMYWYQQKSSQAPKLLFHYYDKDFNNEADTPDNFQSRRPNTSFCFLDIRSPGLGDTAMYLCATSRVGTEETQYFGPGTRLLVL.